A selection of T cell receptor beta chains follows, all from one sample in a study of T cell responses to AZD1222 COVID-19 vaccine. Method: immunoSEQ multiplex PCR; TCRdb's copy keeps in-frame clones and lacks some. The sample shows tens of thousands of clones, over 75% of them seen only once. Material: peripheral blood, obtained 28 days after the second AZD1222 dose. These receptors all come from an adult who received the AZD1222 COVID-19 vaccine. Each CDR3 is given with its conserved first and last residue. A D gene is named only where the DNA matches it firmly.

V	D	J	CDR3	DNA
TRBV9	NA	TRBJ2-1	CASSVDHSYNEQFF	TGTGCCAGCAGCGTGGACCACTCCTACAATGAGCAGTTCTTC
TRBV3-1/TRBV3-2	NA	TRBJ2-1	CASSSGGSSWYNEQFF	TGTGCCAGCAGCTCAGGGGGGAGTTCGTGGTACAATGAGCAGTTCTTC
TRBV4-1	NA	TRBJ1-1	CASSDSIVGAAEAFF	TGCGCCAGCAGCGACAGCATTGTGGGCGCCGCTGAAGCTTTCTTT
TRBV11-3	NA	TRBJ2-1	CASSVGGTPNEQFF	TGTGCCAGCAGCGTCGGGGGAACCCCCAATGAGCAGTTCTTC
TRBV7-9	NA	TRBJ1-4	CASSLDVNEKLFF	TGTGCCAGCAGCTTAGATGTTAATGAAAAACTGTTTTTT
TRBV25-1	NA	TRBJ1-1	CASSELGDITEAFF	TGTGCCAGCAGTGAGTTAGGGGACATTACTGAAGCTTTCTTT
TRBV6-5	NA	TRBJ1-1	CASSNPGDTEAFF	TGTGCCAGCAGTAACCCAGGGGACACTGAAGCTTTCTTT
TRBV5-8	NA	TRBJ2-5	CASSQDNLAETQYF	TGTGCCAGCAGCCAGGACAATCTCGCCGAGACCCAGTACTTC
TRBV5-5	NA	TRBJ1-1	CASSLIRNTEAFF	TGTGCCAGCAGCTTGATACGGAACACTGAAGCTTTCTTT
TRBV10-3	NA	TRBJ1-1	CAISSGRWVEAFF	TGTGCCATCAGTAGTGGGCGGTGGGTGGAGGCTTTCTTT
TRBV9	NA	TRBJ2-3	CASSVAPAWADTQYF	TGTGCCAGCAGCGTAGCACCCGCGTGGGCAGATACGCAGTATTTT
TRBV5-1	NA	TRBJ1-5	CASRYDGSSNQPQHF	TGCGCCAGCAGATACGACGGTTCGAGCAATCAGCCCCAGCATTTT
TRBV3-1/TRBV3-2	NA	TRBJ1-1	CASSQDGNTEAFF	TGTGCCAGCAGCCAAGACGGGAACACTGAAGCTTTCTTT
TRBV24-1	NA	TRBJ2-2	CATSDYSHRQSGELFF	TGTGCCACCAGTGATTACTCACACCGTCAAAGCGGGGAGCTGTTTTTT
TRBV24-1	TRBD2	TRBJ2-2	CATAAGGTGELFF	TGTGCCACTGCTGCGGGGGGGACCGGGGAGCTGTTTTTT
TRBV14	NA	TRBJ1-2	CASSQGYASYGYTF	TGTGCCAGCAGCCAGGGTTACGCGAGCTATGGCTACACCTTC
TRBV9	NA	TRBJ1-1	CASSAIPYGNTEAFF	TGTGCCAGCAGCGCTATCCCCTACGGGAACACTGAAGCTTTCTTT